This T cell receptor beta chain emerged from a study of shared clonotypes between healthy human individuals (dated by TCRdb to 2018 to 2020). With regard to the full study: Three men and a couple of women, aged 18 to 49 years, made up the cohort. For each donor, CD4 naive and CD4 memory were each given three plates, CD8 naive was given two plates, and CD8 memory was given one plate. Blood TCR repertoires of roughly five healthy adults were deeply sequenced to estimate repertoire size and the extent of clonotype sharing between individuals. Libraries were prepared and TCR repertoires were sequenced by different laboratories using diverse techniques, in order to increase sequencing depth and limit assay-specific biases. Per donor, leukapheresis produced somewhere between about 0.94 and 10 billion PBMCs. What the research found in general, with its limitations: Higher generation probabilities were observed for clonotypes shared by all four sorted-subset donors than for non-shared clonotypes. Incomplete sequencing was indicated by rarefaction of sorted-subset datasets, despite the large sequencing depth. Because the study included a small number of donors, the genetic and exposure-history diversity represented was limited. Naive subsets generally had larger estimated clonotype richness than memory subsets. Pairwise subsampling led to the expectation that sequencing depth would affect the degree of clonotype sharing among donors. Only blood was sampled, and tissue TCR repertoires likely differ from those in blood. Across a few donors, approximately 5% of naive CD4, 3.5% of naive CD8, 2% to 2.5% of memory CD4, and under 0.45% of memory CD8 clonotypes were shared.

Using the deep immunoSEQ assay, multiplex PCR amplified TCR CDR3 regions from genomic DNA. For each cell subset, the extracted genomic DNA was distributed evenly across all wells of several immunoSEQ 96-well plates, and each plate served as one replicate. For sorted subsets, roughly 0.2 ug genomic DNA, equal to some 30,000 T cell genomes, was loaded into each replicate PCR. Purified libraries were quantified with a Qubit 3.0 fluorometer, sized on a Bioanalyzer 2100, and re-quantified with the KAPA Library Quantification kit. Every immunoSEQ 96-well plate was sequenced on a dedicated single-read 150-cycle Illumina NextSeq 550 flow cell. The original pipeline was this. Because the immunoSEQ output included only junctional sequences and no quality scores, the filtering could not be the same as the filtering used for full-length reads. To assign V/J genes and CDR3, sequences were annotated against IMGT germline references using PyIR, a Python wrapper for IgBLAST v1.9. Reads were filtered out if the reads had weak V/J assignments (E-value above 1e-6), no CDR3, stop codons, out-of-frame junctions, or ambiguous translated residues. V3J clonotypes were defined as sequences sharing an identical inferred V gene, J gene, and CDR3 amino acid sequence. Percentage overlap between repertoires was computed as shared unique clonotypes divided by the size of the smaller repertoire. RTK rarefaction, the Chao1 estimator, and Recon v2.1 estimates of unobserved clonotypes were used to assess repertoire richness. Generation probabilities were computed with OLGA for all TCRbeta clonotypes obtained by the gDNA method from several donors. This is the immuneACCESS table as TCRdb keeps it, with only in-frame sequences that have V and J called. A part of the clones is gone; compared with another copy, unresolved V genes explain less than half, and the rest is unexplained. The V and J calls and clone size were taken over from that table, and D and trimming were inferred from the DNA. The sample contains roughly 2,500,000 clones, roughly 93% of them found a single time. The top ten hold roughly 0.36% of the sample.

V is pared back by 6 bases and J by 0 bases, with 11 bases lying between the germline termini. The CDR3 covers 14 residues, taking in both the cysteine and the phenylalanine. The only DNA kept is the CDR3, 42 bases in frame from the first base. The CDR1 and CDR2 encoded by the germline V gene are SNHLY and FYNNEI. This clone was picked up one time. There is no known antigen for this receptor. There are no base qualities to consult, and no much larger clone falls within one base. Donors were healthy HIV-negative adults with no recently reported acute infections or vaccinations. Every donor was a Caucasian adult living in Nashville, Tennessee, USA. CD4+ T cells were enriched by magnetic negative selection; naive cells were then positively selected on CD45RA, and the negative fraction formed the memory subset. After blood collection by leukapheresis, PBMCs were isolated using Ficoll-Histopaque density gradient centrifugation and then cryopreserved in the vapor phase of liquid nitrogen. Analytical flow cytometry was used to check the purity and quantity of each magnetically sorted T cell population. Each sorted fraction had its genomic DNA isolated and then quantified by UV absorbance on a Nanodrop 2000c.

The sequence joins TRBV2 to TRBJ2-5; perhaps TRBD2 is the D gene, with 6 bases matching. This sequence originates from a man aged 18 to 30 in good health. Some clones in this sample may be carry-over from other donors' samples. The sequenced sample was naive CD4+ T cells from PBMCs. This sample's cell subset or site label indicates: CD45RA+ positively selected. The CDR3: CASRRTIYQETQYF. The bases are TGTGCCAGCAGGAGGACTATCTACCAAGAGACCCAGTACTTC.